This T cell receptor (beta chain) was profiled in a study of T cell clonotyping in hematopoietic cell transplantation. Study-level results: Few recipient clonotypes overlapped donors; over 97% were de novo at given depth.

Sample time point: recipient sample about 28 days before transplant, after cytoreduction. Clones were sequenced by immunoSEQ multiplex PCR, and TCRdb holds only the in-frame ones, with some missing. The table shows roughly 30,000 clones, with 85% to 95% occurring only once. Points on this clone: Its antigen is not identified.

The sequence was obtained from a man over 45 with acute myeloid leukemia. Some clones in this sample may be carry-over from other donors' samples. This sample comprised peripheral blood mononuclear cells, obtained before stem cell transplant.

The CDR3 spells CASSLRDRAYNEQFF. DNA of the CDR3: TGTGCCAGCAGCCTCCGGGACAGGGCCTACAATGAGCAGTTCTTC. The chain has TRBV5-6 and TRBJ2-1, with 9 nucleotides matching TRBD1. CDR1 is SGHDT, CDR2 YYEEEE, per germline. V shed 4 bases, J shed 2 bases, and the junction held 4 bases outside the gene matches. The CDR3 has 15 amino acids.